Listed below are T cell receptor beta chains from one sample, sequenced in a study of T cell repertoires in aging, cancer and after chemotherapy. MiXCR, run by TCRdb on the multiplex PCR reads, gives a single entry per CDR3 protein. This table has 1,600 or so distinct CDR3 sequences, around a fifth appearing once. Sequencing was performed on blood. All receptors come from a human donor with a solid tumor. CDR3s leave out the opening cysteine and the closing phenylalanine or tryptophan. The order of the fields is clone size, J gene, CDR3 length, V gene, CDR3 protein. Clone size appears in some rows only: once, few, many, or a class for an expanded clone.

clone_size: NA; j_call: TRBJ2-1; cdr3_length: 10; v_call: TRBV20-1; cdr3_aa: SVNPVDNEQF
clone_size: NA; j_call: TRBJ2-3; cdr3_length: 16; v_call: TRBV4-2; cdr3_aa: ASSHPSKKREDIDMQY
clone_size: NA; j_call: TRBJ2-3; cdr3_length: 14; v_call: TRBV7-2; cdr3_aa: ASSQTLAGESDTQY
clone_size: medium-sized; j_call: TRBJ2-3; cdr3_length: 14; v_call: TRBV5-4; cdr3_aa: ASSLGGSVSTDTQY
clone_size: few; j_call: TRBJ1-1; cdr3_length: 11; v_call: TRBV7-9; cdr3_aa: ASSLSGGTEAF
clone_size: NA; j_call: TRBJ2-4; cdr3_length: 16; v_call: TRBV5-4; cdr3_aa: ASSLSGRGRDDKNIQY
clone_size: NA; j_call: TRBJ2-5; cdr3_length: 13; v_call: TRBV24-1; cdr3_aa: ATSDPSGSQETQY
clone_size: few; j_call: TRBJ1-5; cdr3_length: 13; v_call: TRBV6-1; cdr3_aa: ASSGLTTANQPQH
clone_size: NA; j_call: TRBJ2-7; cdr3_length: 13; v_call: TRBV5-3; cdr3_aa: ASSLMSGRTYEQY
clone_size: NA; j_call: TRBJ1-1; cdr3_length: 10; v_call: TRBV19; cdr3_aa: ASREQGAEAF
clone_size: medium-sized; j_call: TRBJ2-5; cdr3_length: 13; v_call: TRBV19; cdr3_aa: ASTGDSLGGETQY
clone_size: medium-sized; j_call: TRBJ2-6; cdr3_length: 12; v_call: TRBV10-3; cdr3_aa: ATLEGSGANVLT
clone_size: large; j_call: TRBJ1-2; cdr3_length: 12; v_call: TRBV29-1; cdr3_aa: SVEEGVRSYGYT
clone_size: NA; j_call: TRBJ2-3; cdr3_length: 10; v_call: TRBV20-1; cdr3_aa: SAPSIADTQY
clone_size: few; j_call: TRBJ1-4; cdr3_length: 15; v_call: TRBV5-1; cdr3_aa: ASSLNPSMGTNEKLF
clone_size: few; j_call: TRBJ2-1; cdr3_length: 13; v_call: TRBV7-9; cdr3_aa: ASSTTDRSYNEQF
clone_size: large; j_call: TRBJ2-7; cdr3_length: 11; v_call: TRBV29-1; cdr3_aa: SVAGQGPYEQY
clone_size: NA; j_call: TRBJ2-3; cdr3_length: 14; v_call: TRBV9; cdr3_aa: ASSVEGQGNTDTQY
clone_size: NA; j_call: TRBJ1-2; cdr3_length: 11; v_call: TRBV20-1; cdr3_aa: SATPGGNYGYT
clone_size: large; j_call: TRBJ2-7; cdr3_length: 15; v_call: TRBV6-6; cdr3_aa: ASSYYVGETGAYEQY
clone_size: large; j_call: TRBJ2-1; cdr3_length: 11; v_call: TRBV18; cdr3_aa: ASSPTVSDEQF
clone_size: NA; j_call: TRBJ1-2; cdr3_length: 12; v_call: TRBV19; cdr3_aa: ASSWDTANYGYT
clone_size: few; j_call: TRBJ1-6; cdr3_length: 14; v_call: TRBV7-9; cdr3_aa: ASSDRGLGYNSPLH
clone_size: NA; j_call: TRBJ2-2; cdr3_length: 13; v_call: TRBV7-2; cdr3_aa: ASSLVTGTTGELF
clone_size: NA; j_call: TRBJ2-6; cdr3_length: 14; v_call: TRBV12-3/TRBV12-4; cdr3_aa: ASSDARTSGANVLT
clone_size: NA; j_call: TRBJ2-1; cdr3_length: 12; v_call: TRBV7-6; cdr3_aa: ASSLATSDNEQF
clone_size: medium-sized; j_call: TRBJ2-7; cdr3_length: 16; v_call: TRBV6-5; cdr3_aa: ASSYSGVGSGPSYEQY
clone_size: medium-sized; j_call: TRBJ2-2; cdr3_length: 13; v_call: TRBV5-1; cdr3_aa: ASSTGQGVTGELF
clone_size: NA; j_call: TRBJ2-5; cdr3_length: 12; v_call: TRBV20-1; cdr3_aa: SARNSGGGRTQY
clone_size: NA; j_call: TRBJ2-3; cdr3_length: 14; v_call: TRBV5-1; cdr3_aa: ASSLMGTGAPDTQY
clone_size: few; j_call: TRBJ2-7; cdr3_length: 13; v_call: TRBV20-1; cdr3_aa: SARLAGDVYTEQY
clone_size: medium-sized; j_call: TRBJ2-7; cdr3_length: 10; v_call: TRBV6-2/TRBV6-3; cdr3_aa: ASRESRDEQY
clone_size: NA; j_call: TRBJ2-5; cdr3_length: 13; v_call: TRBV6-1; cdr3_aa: ASSDHGQGPETQY
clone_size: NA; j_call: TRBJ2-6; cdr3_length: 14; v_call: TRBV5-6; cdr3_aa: ASSGDRVAGANVLT
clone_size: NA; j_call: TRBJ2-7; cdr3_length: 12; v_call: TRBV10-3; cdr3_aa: AISVSGQGSEQY
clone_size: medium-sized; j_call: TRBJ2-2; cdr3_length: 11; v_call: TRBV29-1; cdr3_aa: SVQTQGTGELF